A single sample gave rise to the 26 T cell receptor beta chains below, sequenced in a study of CD8+ T cells in alopecia areata. The sample's treatment: oral pan-JAK inhibitor, 5-10 mg twice daily. Sequencing relied on a cDNA template that was reverse transcribed from extracted RNA. Produced via immunoSEQ multiplex PCR; TCRdb's table is partial and in-frame only. The sample carries around 270,000 clones, 58% recorded once. The sequencing here drew on CD4+ T cells sorted from blood, taken at week 24, from a patient treated with tofacitinib. All receptors come from a human donor with alopecia areata.

The genes are TRBV5-1 and TRBJ1-2; tentatively, D is TRBD1 (6 bases). Germline V gene lookup returns CDR1 SGHRS and CDR2 YFSETQ. CDR3 length: 14 residues. V lost 4 bases to trimming and J lost 3 bases, with 13 bases between them. CDR3 DNA: TGCGCCAGCAGCCCACAGGCAGGGGACTATGGCTACACCTTC. It encodes CASSPQAGDYGYTF.

The rearrangement joins TRBV11-2 to TRBJ1-5; 9 bases are shared with TRBD1. Losses at the gene ends were 5 bases for V and 4 bases for J; bases not matched to a gene: 6. The CDR3 consists of 15 residues. Germline lookup yields CDR1 SGHAT and CDR2 FQNNGV. DNA of the CDR3: TGTGCCAGCAGCGTAGGGACAGGGCTTAATCAGCCCCAGCATTTT. Its protein product is CASSVGTGLNQPQHF.

The chain couples TRBV29-1 to TRBJ1-2; possible D gene TRBD1, 6 bases. CDR1 is SQVTM, CDR2 ANQGSEA, per germline. The V end lost 1 base, the J end lost 7 bases, and 13 bases lay between the germline ends. The CDR3 runs 13 residues. CDR3 DNA: TGCAGCGTTGAAGGCAGACAGGTCTTTGGCTACACCTTC. Amino acids: CSVEGRQVFGYTF.

The gene calls are TRBV27 and TRBJ1-5; D is undetermined. CDR1 MNHEY and CDR2 SMNVEV come from the germline V gene (reference sequence). The CDR3 spans 13 residues. Trimming shortened V by 6 bases and J by 6 bases, and 12 bases separated the two germline ends. As DNA, the CDR3 is TGTGCCAGCAGCCTTAAGGGCCCTCAGCCCCAGCATTTT. Encoded protein: CASSLKGPQPQHF.

Notes on this clone: The junction does not match germline at one end; this may be a read error. The CDR3 spells CAKRGTGEDTQCF. The CDR3 nucleotides read TGTGCCAAAAGGGGGACAGGGGAAGATACGCAGTGTTTT. The gene calls are TRBV2 and TRBJ2-3, with 10 bases matching TRBD1. CDR3 length: 13 residues. CDR1 and CDR2 (germline): SNHLY, FYNNEI.

The chain uses TRBV28 and TRBJ1-2; the D is unclear. The V end lost 6 bases, the J end lost 5 bases, and 7 bases lay between the germline ends. The germline CDR1 and CDR2 sequences are MDHEN and SYDVKM. This CDR3 spans 11 amino acids. As DNA, the CDR3 is TGTGCCAGCAGGAGCGAATATGGCTACACCTTC. Protein product: CASRSEYGYTF.

In its sample, this clone was seen a few times. The V and J genes are TRBV7-2 and TRBJ2-5; 13 nucleotides align to TRBD2. Unmatched junction bases numbered 8, after V lost 5 bases and J lost 5 bases. Germline-derived CDR1 and CDR2 are SGHTA and FQGNSA. The CDR3 totals 16 residues. Written as DNA, the CDR3 is TGTGCCAGCAGCGGATTACTAGCGGGGGGGCGGGAGACCCAGTACTTC. Encoded protein: CASSGLLAGGRETQYF.

This clone turned up a few times. The rearrangement joins TRBV5-1 to TRBJ2-7; 9 bases agree with TRBD1. Trimming at V came to 2 bases and at J to 3 bases, leaving 3 bases not matched to a gene. The germline gives CDR1 SGHRS, CDR2 YFSETQ. The CDR3 is 14 amino acids. As DNA, the CDR3 is TGCGCCAGCAGCTTTGGGACAGGGAGCTACGAGCAGTACTTC. The encoded protein is CASSFGTGSYEQYF. Using reference TRBV5-1 and TRBJ2-7 for the parts outside the CDR3, the full variable domain is KAGVTQTPRYLIKTRGQQVTLSCSPISGHRSVSWYQQTPGQGLQFLFEYFSETQRNKGNFPGRFSGRQFSNSRSEMNVSTLELGDSALYLCASSFGTGSYEQYFGPGTRLTVT.

This chain links TRBV4-1 with TRBJ2-6; 9 positions agree with TRBD1. V gave up 4 bases and J gave up 1 base; unmatched junction bases: 5. Germline lookup yields CDR1 MGHRA and CDR2 YSYEKL. This CDR3 is built from 17 residues. The CDR3 DNA reads as TGCGCCAGCAGCCTTACAGGGGGCAGGTCTGGGGCCAACGTCCTGACTTTC. Protein product: CASSLTGGRSGANVLTF.

The gene calls are TRBV5-8 and TRBJ2-5, with 7 bases aligning to TRBD1. The CDR3 has 14 amino acids. Germline values: CDR1 SGHTS, CDR2 YDEGEE. V dropped 7 bases and J dropped 2; count of bases not matched to a gene: 8. The DNA for the CDR3 is TGTGCCAGCCCGAACGACAGGGCACAAGAGACCCAGTACTTC. Its protein is CASPNDRAQETQYF.

This chain uses TRBV7-3 with TRBJ2-5; D may be TRBD2 (6 bases). The V end lost 2 bases, the J end lost 5 bases, and 12 bases lay between the germline ends. The V gene's germline CDR1 is SGHTA and CDR2 FQGTGA. This CDR3 is built from 14 residues. The CDR3 bases are TGTGCCAGCAGCTTAGCGGGGCCGGGGGAGACCCAGTACTTC. This gives the protein CASSLAGPGETQYF.

V gene TRBV10-3 combines with J gene TRBJ1-2; no firm D call. Germline values: CDR1 ENHRY, CDR2 SYGVKD. The CDR3 length is 12 residues. Trimming removed 4 bases at V and 1 base at J, with 4 bases between. CDR3 bases: TGTGCCATCAGTGTTGGTAACTATGGCTACACCTTC. It yields the protein CAISVGNYGYTF.

This clone has a handful of counts. This chain links TRBV7-3 with TRBJ2-1; 11 bases align to TRBD2. The CDR3 runs 16 residues. The V gene end was trimmed by 5 bases and the J gene end by 6 bases; junction bases not matched to a gene: 9. Germline CDR1 and CDR2: SGHTA and FQGTGA. CDR3 nucleotides: TGTGCCAGCAGCCCACCTAGCGGGGGGTCTTTCAATGAGCAGTTCTTC. It translates to CASSPPSGGSFNEQFF.

The sample holds a few counts of this clone. V is TRBV7-2 and J is TRBJ1-2, with 8 bases identical to TRBD1. V lost 4 bases and J lost 8; bases outside the gene matches: 9. The germline gives CDR1 SGHTA, CDR2 FQGNSA. There are 14 residues in the CDR3. CDR3 DNA sequence: TGTGCCAGCAGCTCGCCCCGCACAGGGGGGGGCTACACCTTC. Translation: CASSSPRTGGGYTF. Looking up the rest from reference TRBV7-2 and TRBJ1-2 gives the full variable domain: GAGVSQSPSNKVTEKGKDVELRCDPISGHTALYWYRQSLGQGLEFLIYFQGNSAPDKSGLPSDRFSAERTGGSVSTLTIQRTQQEDSAVYLCASSSPRTGGGYTFGSGTRLTVV.

This clone was detected only a few times. The V and J genes are TRBV7-2 and TRBJ2-7, with 14 bases that match TRBD2. Germline CDR1 and CDR2: SGHTA and FQGNSA. V lost 3 bases to trimming and J lost 0 bases; unmatched junction nucleotides: 10. The CDR3 consists of 19 residues. The CDR3 bases are TGTGCCAGCAGCTTTCCCGGACTAGCGGGGGGTTCGAGCTCCTACGAGCAGTACTTC. This translates into CASSFPGLAGGSSSYEQYF.

This clone was observed a few times. The chain couples TRBV5-6 to TRBJ1-1; 7 bases map to TRBD1. Losses at the gene ends were 1 base for V and 4 bases for J; bases not matched to a gene: 7. The CDR3 contains 15 residues. The germline gives CDR1 SGHDT, CDR2 YYEEEE. This CDR3 is CASSLIDREFTEAFF. The CDR3 DNA is TGTGCCAGCAGCTTGATTGACAGGGAATTCACTGAAGCTTTCTTT.

The chain employs TRBV4-3 and TRBJ1-2; a weak D match, TRBD1 (6 bases). V was clipped by 1 base and J by 4 bases, with 16 bases between them. The CDR3 runs 16 residues. CDR1 is LGHNA, CDR2 YSLEER, per germline. The CDR3 is CASSQAVPGAGYGYTF. The CDR3 DNA reads as TGCGCCAGCAGCCAAGCAGTTCCGGGGGCAGGCTATGGCTACACCTTC.

J is TRBJ1-6 and V is TRBV28, with D hard to call. The ends were cut back, 6 bases at V and 11 bases at J, with 20 bases in the middle. CDR3 length: 15 amino acids. The germline V gene has CDR1 MDHEN and CDR2 SYDVKM. The DNA for the CDR3 is TGTGCCAGCAGCACACCGAGAGAACGTAGGCCACCCCTCCACTTT. This gives the protein CASSTPRERRPPLHF.

This clone appeared a few times. This chain uses TRBV28 with TRBJ2-3, with TRBD2 as a possible D gene (6 bases). CDR1 MDHEN and CDR2 SYDVKM come from the germline V gene. Trimming cost V 6 bases and J 6 bases, with 19 bases left between them. CDR3 size: 15 residues. CDR3 bases: TGTGCCAGCAGGGACCAGGGAACGGGGAGGGATACGCAGTATTTT. It translates to CASRDQGTGRDTQYF. Combining the CDR3 with reference TRBV28 and TRBJ2-3 gives the whole variable domain DVKVTQSSRYLVKRTGEKVFLECVQDMDHENMFWYRQDPGLGLRLIYFSYDVKMKEKGDIPEGYSVSREKKERFSLILESASTNQTSMYLCASRDQGTGRDTQYFGPGTRLTVL.

The table lists this clone with a few counts. The rearrangement uses TRBV7-2 and TRBJ1-1; D might be TRBD1 (6 bases). The germline V gene encodes CDR1 SGHTA and CDR2 FQGNSA. V shed 7 bases and J shed 10 bases, with 22 bases lying between them. The CDR3 length is 14 residues. Here the CDR3 reads CASNQPEGVRPAFF. The CDR3 coding sequence is TGTGCCAGCAACCAACCTGAGGGGGTCAGACCAGCTTTCTTT.

V is TRBV27 and J is TRBJ2-6, with D possibly called TRBD1 or TRBD2 (6 bases each). V was pared by 6 bases and J by 0 bases, with 18 bases between. Per germline, CDR1 MNHEY and CDR2 SMNVEV (reference sequence). The CDR3 is 18 amino acids. The CDR3 bases are TGTGCCAGCAGAGGGTCGGGGGCGCTGAGCTCTGGGGCCAACGTCCTGACTTTC. Encoded protein: CASRGSGALSSGANVLTF.

V gene TRBV4-2 combines with J gene TRBJ2-3; D is ambiguous. CDR3 length equals 12 residues. V lost 2 bases and J lost 2, with 2 bases in between. Per germline, CDR1 LGHNA and CDR2 YNFKEQ. The CDR3: CASSQNTDTQYF. CDR3 coding DNA: TGTGCCAGCAGCCAAAACACAGATACGCAGTATTTT.

In its sample, this clone was seen a few times. V is TRBV7-9 and J is TRBJ2-3, with 7 bases fitting TRBD1. Trimming at V came to 11 bases and at J to 0 bases, leaving 5 bases not matched to a gene. This CDR3 has 13 amino acids. Germline V lookup: CDR1 SEHNR, CDR2 FQNEAQ (reference sequence). In DNA, the CDR3 is TGTGCCGGGGACAGTGTCAGCACAGATACGCAGTATTTT. Residues: CAGDSVSTDTQYF.

This clone was picked up one time. This sequence joins TRBV29-1 and TRBJ2-1, with D hard to call. This CDR3 comprises 15 residues. Trimming removed 5 bases from V and 4 bases from J, with 18 bases in between. Germline loops: CDR1 SQVTM, CDR2 ANQGSEA. CDR3 protein: CSVFVVQKSYNEQFF. The CDR3, as DNA: TGCAGCGTTTTTGTAGTACAAAAGTCGTACAATGAGCAGTTCTTC.

This chain connects TRBV30 to TRBJ1-3, with 7 bases that match TRBD1. With V trimmed by 0 bases and J by 15 bases, 23 bases remained unmatched. This CDR3 comprises 17 residues. Germline CDR1 GTSNPN, CDR2 SVGIG (reference sequence). The CDR3 DNA reads as TGTGCCTGGAGTGTACAAAGACAGGGCCTCTTTCCGATACCAGGATATTTT. Translation: CAWSVQRQGLFPIPGYF. Full variable domain (remainder filled in from reference TRBV30 and TRBJ1-3): SQTIHQWPATLVQPVGSPLSLECTVEGTSNPNLYWYRQAAGRGLQLLFYSVGIGQISSEVPQNLSASRPQDRQFILSSKKLLLSDSGFYLCAWSVQRQGLFPIPGYFGEGSWLTVV.

This clone was recorded a few times. Here the CDR3 reads CSVGGADGYTF. CDR3 in DNA: TGCAGCGTTGGGGGGGCAGATGGCTACACCTTC. This rearrangement joins TRBV29-1 to TRBJ1-2; maybe TRBD1 (6 bases). V was clipped by 4 bases and J by 6 bases, with 9 bases between them. Per the germline V gene, CDR1 is SQVTM and CDR2 is ANQGSEA. CDR3 size: 11 residues.